A selection of T cell receptor beta chains follows, all from one sample in a study of blood T cell repertoires in COVID-19. Profiling relied on immunoSEQ multiplex PCR, and the TCRdb table lists in-frame clones only, not all of them. The table has roughly 330,000 clones, roughly 86% seen once. The sequencing sample was made of PBMCs or T cells enriched from blood (not recorded which). All receptors come from a woman under 40 who had recovered from COVID-19. CDR3s include the opening cysteine and the closing phenylalanine or tryptophan. D genes are given only for firm matches. Size tells how often a clone was seen (once, few, many) or the class of an expanded clone, and some rows leave it out.

V gene: TRBV27; D gene: -; J gene: TRBJ2-1; clone size: -; CDR3 DNA: TGTGCCAGCAGTTTACAGGGGCTCGCTGGCGAGCAGTTCTTC; CDR3 protein: CASSLQGLAGEQFF
V gene: TRBV4-3; D gene: -; J gene: TRBJ1-1; clone size: -; CDR3 DNA: TGCGCCAGCAGCCAAGTTAGGGGCGGTGAAGCTTTCTTT; CDR3 protein: CASSQVRGGEAFF
V gene: TRBV10-2; D gene: -; J gene: TRBJ2-7; clone size: -; CDR3 DNA: TGCGCCAGCAGGATAGGGGTTTCCTACGAGCAGTACTTC; CDR3 protein: CASRIGVSYEQYF
V gene: TRBV14; D gene: -; J gene: TRBJ2-7; clone size: -; CDR3 DNA: TGTGCCAGCAGCCATAGGTGGACAGACTCCTACGAGCAGTACTTC; CDR3 protein: CASSHRWTDSYEQYF
V gene: TRBV19; D gene: -; J gene: TRBJ1-2; clone size: -; CDR3 DNA: TGTGCCAGTAGTGCGGGAGAGCCTGAATATGGCTACACCTTC; CDR3 protein: CASSAGEPEYGYTF
V gene: TRBV4-1; D gene: TRBD1; J gene: TRBJ1-2; clone size: -; CDR3 DNA: TGCGCCAGCAGTCCACACGACAGGGGAGACAACTATGGCTACACCTTC; CDR3 protein: CASSPHDRGDNYGYTF
V gene: TRBV7-8; D gene: TRBD2; J gene: TRBJ2-1; clone size: -; CDR3 DNA: TGTGCCAGCAGCTTAGCGGGCAGGGAGGGGCAGTTCTTC; CDR3 protein: CASSLAGREGQFF
V gene: TRBV24-1; D gene: -; J gene: TRBJ1-2; clone size: -; CDR3 DNA: TGTGCCACCAGTGAATCCCACAGTTCCTATGGCTACACCTTC; CDR3 protein: CATSESHSSYGYTF
V gene: TRBV11-2; D gene: TRBD2; J gene: TRBJ2-1; clone size: once; CDR3 DNA: TGTGCCAGCAGCTCAAGACTAAGCGGGGGGTTGGTTGAGCAGTTCTTC; CDR3 protein: CASSSRLSGGLVEQFF
V gene: TRBV28; D gene: -; J gene: TRBJ1-2; clone size: -; CDR3 DNA: TGTGCCAGCAGTTTACGACACAATCCTTATGGCTACACCTTC; CDR3 protein: CASSLRHNPYGYTF
V gene: TRBV18; D gene: TRBD1; J gene: TRBJ1-2; clone size: -; CDR3 DNA: TGTGCCAGCTCCCTAGACCGGACAGGGGAAGGCTACACCTTC; CDR3 protein: CASSLDRTGEGYTF
V gene: TRBV18; D gene: TRBD1; J gene: TRBJ1-1; clone size: -; CDR3 DNA: TGTGCCAGCTCCCAAGAAGTACAGGGGGAAGCTTTCTTT; CDR3 protein: CASSQEVQGEAFF
V gene: TRBV4-1; D gene: -; J gene: TRBJ1-4; clone size: -; CDR3 DNA: TGCGCCAGCAGCCGACAAACCGGGGGAGGGAGGAATGAAAAACTGTTTTTT; CDR3 protein: CASSRQTGGGRNEKLFF
V gene: TRBV7-8; D gene: -; J gene: TRBJ1-6; clone size: -; CDR3 DNA: TGTGCCAGCAGCTTAGAGGACAGTTATAATTCACCCCTCCACTTT; CDR3 protein: CASSLEDSYNSPLHF
V gene: TRBV11-2; D gene: TRBD1; J gene: TRBJ2-7; clone size: -; CDR3 DNA: TGTGCCAGCAGCCAAAGGGACAGAACCTACGAGCAGTACTTC; CDR3 protein: CASSQRDRTYEQYF
V gene: TRBV11-3; D gene: -; J gene: TRBJ2-3; clone size: -; CDR3 DNA: TGTGCCAGCAGCTTAGCAGGGATGGGCACAGATACGCAGTATTTT; CDR3 protein: CASSLAGMGTDTQYF
V gene: TRBV30; D gene: -; J gene: TRBJ1-5; clone size: -; CDR3 DNA: TGTGCCTGGAGTGTGGTTCGGAGCCAGCCCCAGCATTTT; CDR3 protein: CAWSVVRSQPQHF
V gene: TRBV16; D gene: TRBD1; J gene: TRBJ2-7; clone size: -; CDR3 DNA: TGTGCCAGCAGCCACCCTGACAGGGGTCGCCGATACGAGCAGTACTTC; CDR3 protein: CASSHPDRGRRYEQYF
V gene: TRBV18; D gene: -; J gene: TRBJ2-7; clone size: -; CDR3 DNA: TGTGCCAGCTCACCACCGGTGCGCAGGTCAGCCTACGAGCAGTACTTC; CDR3 protein: CASSPPVRRSAYEQYF
V gene: TRBV7-2; D gene: TRBD1; J gene: TRBJ1-1; clone size: -; CDR3 DNA: TGTGCCAGCAGCATCGCATCGACGGGGACAGGGTCTGAAGCTTTCTTT; CDR3 protein: CASSIASTGTGSEAFF
V gene: TRBV7-8; D gene: TRBD2; J gene: TRBJ2-3; clone size: -; CDR3 DNA: TGTGCCAGCAGCCTTCTAGCGGGGCTCAGCACAGATACGCAGTATTTT; CDR3 protein: CASSLLAGLSTDTQYF
V gene: TRBV4-1; D gene: -; J gene: TRBJ1-4; clone size: -; CDR3 DNA: TGCGCCAGCAGCCAAGATCTGGGGGGGGGAAGCGAAAAACTGTTTTTT; CDR3 protein: CASSQDLGGGSEKLFF
V gene: TRBV11-2; D gene: -; J gene: TRBJ1-1; clone size: few; CDR3 DNA: TGTGCCAGCAGCTTAGCATACAGGAACACTGAAGCTTTCTTT; CDR3 protein: CASSLAYRNTEAFF
V gene: TRBV10-2; D gene: -; J gene: TRBJ1-4; clone size: -; CDR3 DNA: TGCGCCAGCAAAAAGAGGCCGGGGGCTAATGAAAAACTGTTTTTT; CDR3 protein: CASKKRPGANEKLFF
V gene: TRBV10-3; D gene: TRBD2; J gene: TRBJ2-5; clone size: -; CDR3 DNA: TGTGCCATCAGTGCCAGCGGGGGCATGGAGACCCAGTACTTC; CDR3 protein: CAISASGGMETQYF
V gene: TRBV2; D gene: -; J gene: TRBJ1-1; clone size: -; CDR3 DNA: TGTGCCAGCAGTGAAGACAGGGATGTTGGAGCTTTCTTT; CDR3 protein: CASSEDRDVGAFF
V gene: TRBV11-2; D gene: -; J gene: TRBJ2-1; clone size: -; CDR3 DNA: TGTGCCAGCAGCGAGTTCACAGGGTTCAATGAGCAGTTCTTC; CDR3 protein: CASSEFTGFNEQFF
V gene: TRBV6-5; D gene: TRBD1; J gene: TRBJ2-1; clone size: -; CDR3 DNA: TGTGCCAGCAGTTACTCCCGGGACAGGGATATCCCGCAGTTCTTC; CDR3 protein: CASSYSRDRDIPQFF
V gene: TRBV27; D gene: TRBD2; J gene: TRBJ2-5; clone size: -; CDR3 DNA: TGTGCCAGCAGTTTGAGCGGCGGGGGGGAGACCCAGTACTTC; CDR3 protein: CASSLSGGGETQYF
V gene: TRBV7-9; D gene: -; J gene: TRBJ1-2; clone size: -; CDR3 DNA: TGTGCCAGCAGCTTAAGACAGAACTATGGCTACACCTTC; CDR3 protein: CASSLRQNYGYTF
V gene: TRBV5-4; D gene: -; J gene: TRBJ2-7; clone size: -; CDR3 DNA: TGTGCCAGCAGCTCCGGTCGACAAACCTACGAGCAGTACTTC; CDR3 protein: CASSSGRQTYEQYF
V gene: TRBV30; D gene: TRBD1; J gene: TRBJ1-4; clone size: -; CDR3 DNA: TGTGCCTGGAGCCACTCAGGGGGATCAACTAATGAAAAACTGTTTTTT; CDR3 protein: CAWSHSGGSTNEKLFF
V gene: TRBV19; D gene: -; J gene: TRBJ1-1; clone size: -; CDR3 DNA: TGTGCCAGCAGGCTGGGTATGAACACTGAAGCTTTCTTT; CDR3 protein: CASRLGMNTEAFF
V gene: TRBV15; D gene: -; J gene: TRBJ1-1; clone size: -; CDR3 DNA: TGTGCCACCAGCAGAGACACACAGGGGAACACTGAAGCTTTCTTT; CDR3 protein: CATSRDTQGNTEAFF
V gene: TRBV15; D gene: TRBD1; J gene: TRBJ1-2; clone size: -; CDR3 DNA: TGTGCCACCAGCAGAGGTAGATACCCGGGACAGGGAATGTCTGGCTACACCTTC; CDR3 protein: CATSRGRYPGQGMSGYTF
V gene: TRBV6-5; D gene: -; J gene: TRBJ1-2; clone size: -; CDR3 DNA: TGTGCCAGCAGGGGGCAGACCTATGGCTACACCTTC; CDR3 protein: CASRGQTYGYTF
V gene: TRBV6-5; D gene: -; J gene: TRBJ2-2; clone size: -; CDR3 DNA: TGTGCCAGCAGTCTGGACAGACTGACCGGGGAGCTGTTTTTT; CDR3 protein: CASSLDRLTGELFF
V gene: TRBV14; D gene: TRBD2; J gene: TRBJ2-1; clone size: -; CDR3 DNA: TGTGCCAGCAGCCGACTAGCGGGGGGGCCGCGGGATGAGCAGTTCTTC; CDR3 protein: CASSRLAGGPRDEQFF
V gene: TRBV6-5; D gene: TRBD1; J gene: TRBJ1-1; clone size: -; CDR3 DNA: TGTGCCAGCAGTTACTCGGTACAGGGGTTGAACACTGAAGCTTTCTTT; CDR3 protein: CASSYSVQGLNTEAFF
V gene: TRBV5-5; D gene: -; J gene: TRBJ2-1; clone size: -; CDR3 DNA: TGTGCCAGCAGCTTTATCCCGGCAGGGGACTACAATGAGCAGTTCTTC; CDR3 protein: CASSFIPAGDYNEQFF
V gene: TRBV11-2; D gene: -; J gene: TRBJ2-5; clone size: once; CDR3 DNA: TGTGCCAGCAGTCACGGGGAGACCCAGTACTTC; CDR3 protein: CASSHGETQYF
V gene: TRBV29-1; D gene: -; J gene: TRBJ1-4; clone size: -; CDR3 DNA: TGCAGCGTTGAATTCGGAACTAATGAAAAACTGTTTTTT; CDR3 protein: CSVEFGTNEKLFF